This T cell receptor beta chain was identified in a study of OX40 agonist ivuxolimab in advanced cancers. The length of the CDR3 is 16 residues. The ends were cut back, 0 bases at V and 1 base at J, with 12 bases in the middle. Germline CDR1 and CDR2: SGHRS and YFSETQ. Generated by immunoSEQ multiplex PCR, the TCRdb table keeps only in-frame clones and is missing some. The sample has more than 70,000 clones, 82% seen once. The sequence was collected from an adult with an advanced solid tumor such as melanoma, head and neck, liver or kidney cancer. The sequences come from CD4+ or CD8+ T cells sorted from blood, collected in a trial of the OX40 agonist ivuxolimab. The V and J genes are TRBV5-1 and TRBJ2-3; no definite D call. CDR3 in DNA: TGCGCCAGCAGCTTGGGCAAGGGATCGGGCACAGATACGCAGTATTTT. Amino acid sequence: CASSLGKGSGTDTQYF. The entire variable domain, with the rest obtained from reference TRBV5-1 and TRBJ2-3, is as follows: KAGVTQTPRYLIKTRGQQVTLSCSPISGHRSVSWYQQTPGQGLQFLFEYFSETQRNKGNFPGRFSGRQFSNSRSEMNVSTLELGDSALYLCASSLGKGSGTDTQYFGPGTRLTVL.